In this sample, the clone carrying this T cell receptor beta chain turned up a few times. CDR3 length: 13 residues. With 3 bases removed from V and 3 bases from J, the gap between germline ends came to 8 bases. Germline assignment: CDR1 SGHDN and CDR2 FVKESK. The data belong to a study of T cell responses to AZD1222 COVID-19 vaccine. The repertoire was sequenced with immunoSEQ multiplex PCR; TCRdb's copy has only in-frame clones and lacks some. Of approximately 80,000 clones in the sample, 85% to 95% were seen once. The clonotype originates from an adult who received the AZD1222 COVID-19 vaccine. The source material was peripheral blood, sampled 28 days after the second AZD1222 dose. This chain links TRBV14 with TRBJ1-1; D unresolved. The CDR3 spells CASSQQSHTEAFF. The CDR3, as DNA: TGTGCCAGCAGCCAGCAAAGTCACACTGAAGCTTTCTTT. Full variable domain (missing parts from reference TRBV14 and TRBJ1-1): EAGVTQFPSHSVIEKGQTVTLRCDPISGHDNLYWYRRVMGKEIKFLLHFVKESKQDESGMPNNRFLAERTGGTYSTLKVQPAELEDSGVYFCASSQQSHTEAFFGQGTRLTVV.